The 26 T cell receptor beta chains in this list originate from one sample, sequenced in a study of Ad26.COV2.S vaccination and SARS-CoV-2 variants. Sequenced by immunoSEQ multiplex PCR; TCRdb stores in-frame clones only, minus some. There are hundreds of thousands of clones in the sample; more than 70% occur only once, and approximately 1.5% lies in the top ten. Treatment indicated: roughly 19 received Ad26.COV2.S at low or high dose, single or two shots; several received placebo; per-sample allocation not given. The study sampled participants on day 63 after the first vaccine or placebo injection. The sample was peripheral blood, taken in a trial of Ad26.COV2.S vaccine versus placebo. The receptors stem from a person between 18 and 60 years old who received the Ad26.COV2.S COVID-19 vaccine or a placebo.

The chain combines TRBV6-5 with TRBJ1-3; 7 bases agree with TRBD1. V gave up 6 bases and J gave up 8 bases; unmatched junction bases: 4. The CDR3 loop spans 12 amino acids. Germline assignment: CDR1 MNHEY and CDR2 SVGAGI. CDR3 in amino acids: CASSRRGDTIYF. The CDR3 DNA reads as TGTGCCAGCAGCCGCAGGGGGGACACCATATATTTT.

The V and J genes are TRBV6-5 and TRBJ2-7; D remains ambiguous. The V end was cut by 0 bases, the J end by 4 bases, with 7 bases between. The CDR3 consists of 13 residues. The V gene's germline CDR1 is MNHEY and CDR2 SVGAGI. CDR3 nucleotide sequence: TGTGCCAGCAGTTACTCCCGGGTTTACGAGCAGTACTTC. It translates to CASSYSRVYEQYF.

This clone was detected a few times. The rearrangement joins TRBV2 to TRBJ1-1; 7 nucleotides match TRBD1. In germline, CDR1 is SNHLY, CDR2 FYNNEI. The CDR3 extends over 14 amino acids. The V and J ends lost 3 bases and 5 bases, in that order; junction bases with no gene match: 6. The CDR3, as DNA: TGTGCCAGCAGTGATCTGGGACAGAGGACTGAAGCTTTCTTT. This codes for CASSDLGQRTEAFF.

This sequence joins TRBV19 and TRBJ2-7; 13 nucleotides align to TRBD2. CDR1 is LNHDA and CDR2 is SQIVND in the germline V gene (reference sequence). This CDR3 comprises 16 residues. J was trimmed by 2 bases and V by 7 bases; bases with no gene match: 8. CDR3 protein: CASMRTSGSGTYEQYF. The CDR3 region has the DNA TGTGCCAGTATGAGGACTAGCGGGAGTGGGACCTACGAGCAGTACTTC.

The CDR3 DNA reads as TGTGCCAGCAGCCAACAGGGTCAGGGGAATCAGCCCCAGCATTTT. Its protein is CASSQQGQGNQPQHF. The rearrangement links TRBV3-1 (or the pseudogene TRBV3-2) to TRBJ1-5; possible D gene TRBD1, 6 bases. The germline gives CDR1 LGHDT, CDR2 YNNKEL (reference sequence). The CDR3 runs to 15 residues. V was clipped by 2 bases and J by 4 bases, with 12 bases between them.

The chain recombines TRBV15 with TRBJ2-3; 10 bases fit TRBD2. This CDR3 is built from 18 residues. Trimming at V came to 5 bases and at J to 4 bases, leaving 15 bases not matched to a gene. From germline, CDR1 is LNHNV and CDR2 YYDKDF (reference sequence). The CDR3 DNA is TGTGCCACCAGCTATCAACTAGCGGGGCTATTGGGGGCAGATACGCAGTATTTT. Translation gives CATSYQLAGLLGADTQYF. The complete variable domain, with remaining parts taken from reference TRBV15 and TRBJ2-3, reads DAMVIQNPRYQVTQFGKPVTLSCSQTLNHNVMYWYQQKSSQAPKLLFHYYDKDFNNEADTPDNFQSRRPNTSFCFLDIRSPGLGDTAMYLCATSYQLAGLLGADTQYFGPGTRLTVL.

This clone is a singleton in its sample. This rearrangement joins TRBV5-6 to TRBJ1-1, with unresolved D. Deletions cut 0 bases from V and 3 bases from J, with 9 bases between. CDR1 is SGHDT, CDR2 YYEEEE, per germline. The CDR3 runs 14 residues. The CDR3 loop reads CASSLVGVYTEAFF. The CDR3 DNA is TGTGCCAGCAGCTTGGTCGGCGTCTACACTGAAGCTTTCTTT.

This clone was picked up one time. The chain couples TRBV18 to TRBJ2-7; a weak D match, TRBD1 (6 bases). CDR1 KGHSH and CDR2 LQKENI come from the germline V gene. V gave up 3 bases and J gave up 2 bases, with 11 bases separating them. The CDR3 totals 14 residues. Here the CDR3 reads CASSPLGHTYEQYF. The DNA of the CDR3 is TGTGCCAGCTCACCCCTGGGACACACCTACGAGCAGTACTTC.

This sequence joins TRBV4-3 and TRBJ2-7, with TRBD2 as a possible D gene (5 bases). The CDR3 is 14 residues long. CDR1 and CDR2 (germline): LGHNA, YSLEER. With 0 bases removed from V and 7 bases from J, the gap between germline ends came to 13 bases. CDR3 loop: CASSQDPGTREQYF. Here the CDR3 DNA reads TGCGCCAGCAGCCAAGATCCGGGAACGCGAGAGCAGTACTTC.

The table lists this clone with a count of one. This chain joins TRBV3-1 (or the pseudogene TRBV3-2) and TRBJ1-1, with a tentative D call TRBD1 (5 bases). CDR3 size: 13 residues. With 6 bases removed from V and 4 bases from J, the gap between germline ends came to 12 bases. Per germline, CDR1 LGHDT and CDR2 YNNKEL (reference sequence). CDR3 bases: TGTGCCAGCAGATCTGGGGGGGGCACTGAAGCTTTCTTT. Translating it yields CASRSGGGTEAFF.

The chain uses TRBV5-8 and TRBJ2-5, with D maybe TRBD1 (5 bases). V was clipped by 4 bases and J by 2 bases, with 9 bases between them. The CDR3 is 13 residues long. CDR1 is SGHTS and CDR2 is YDEGEE in the germline V gene. The CDR3 region is CASSLRQQETQYF. The CDR3 DNA is TGTGCCAGCAGCCTCCGACAGCAAGAGACCCAGTACTTC.

The chain couples TRBV30 to TRBJ1-3; D is possibly TRBD1 (5 bases). Germline values: CDR1 GTSNPN, CDR2 SVGIG (reference sequence). Deletions cut 0 bases from V and 0 bases from J, with 12 bases between. This CDR3 contains 16 residues. CDR3 coding DNA: TGTGCCTGGAGTGTTGGGGGGTTGAGCTCTGGAAACACCATATATTTT. Encoded protein: CAWSVGGLSSGNTIYF.

This rearrangement joins TRBV5-4 to TRBJ1-6, with 10 positions matching TRBD1. CDR3 size: 16 residues. The junction had 6 bases not matched to a gene; V was cut back by 0 bases and J by 9 bases. CDR1 and CDR2 from the germline V gene are SGHNT and YYREEE (reference sequence). CDR3 residues: CASSLAEGTGASPLHF. The CDR3 region has the DNA TGTGCCAGCAGCTTGGCCGAGGGGACAGGGGCTTCACCCCTCCACTTT.

The chain recombines TRBV3-1 (or the pseudogene TRBV3-2) with TRBJ2-7, with 8 bases lining up with TRBD1. Looked up from germline, CDR1 is LGHDT and CDR2 is YNNKEL (reference sequence). Trimming at V came to 2 bases and at J to 3 bases, leaving 9 bases not matched to a gene. The CDR3 runs 16 residues. CDR3 DNA: TGTGCCAGCAGCCAAATTCCCCGGACAGGGTACTACGAGCAGTACTTC. It specifies CASSQIPRTGYYEQYF.

The chain carries TRBV5-5 and TRBJ2-5, with TRBD2 identical over 9 bases. Germline values: CDR1 SGHKS, CDR2 YYEKEE (reference sequence). This CDR3 is built from 16 residues. Losses at the gene ends were 1 base for V and 2 bases for J; bases not matched to a gene: 6. CDR3 sequence: CASSLIIAGEQETQYF. The DNA for the CDR3 is TGTGCCAGCAGCTTGATAATAGCGGGAGAGCAAGAGACCCAGTACTTC.

The chain joins TRBV12-5 to TRBJ2-2; maybe TRBD2 (5 bases). Looked up from germline, CDR1 is LGHNT and CDR2 is FRNRAP. Between the trimmed V and J ends, which lost 0 bases and 4 bases, there was a span of 9 bases. The CDR3 extends over 15 amino acids. DNA of the CDR3: TGTGCTAGTGGTTTGGTACCCGGGGTCACCGGGGAGCTGTTTTTT. Translation gives CASGLVPGVTGELFF.

V gene TRBV11-3 combines with J gene TRBJ2-5, with TRBD1 identical over 7 bases. V gave up 0 bases and J gave up 4 bases; unmatched junction bases: 5. CDR1 is SGHNT and CDR2 is YENEEA in the germline V gene. The CDR3 extends over 15 amino acids. CDR3 bases: TGTGCCAGCAGCTTAGATTCCCGGACAGGAGAGACCCAGTACTTC. This gives the protein CASSLDSRTGETQYF. Using reference TRBV11-3 and TRBJ2-5 for the parts outside the CDR3, the full variable domain is EAGVVQSPRYKIIEKKQPVAFWCNPISGHNTLYWYLQNLGQGPELLIRYENEEAVDDSQLPKDRFSAERLKGVDSTLKIQPAELGDSAVYLCASSLDSRTGETQYFGPGTRLLVL.

The CDR3 DNA reads TGTGCCAGCAGCTTGTCTAGCGGGAGGGTCCTAGGTACGCAGTATTTT. Its protein is CASSLSSGRVLGTQYF. The gene calls are TRBV9 and TRBJ2-3; 12 positions agree with TRBD2. Unmatched junction bases numbered 11, after V lost 4 bases and J lost 8 bases. The CDR3 is 16 amino acids. Germline-derived CDR1 and CDR2 are SGDLS and YYNGEE.

This clone was found a few times. The chain joins TRBV27 to TRBJ1-6, with D tentatively TRBD1 (6 bases). The germline V gene has CDR1 MNHEY and CDR2 SMNVEV (reference sequence). Trimming shortened V by 3 bases and J by 2 bases, and 8 bases separated the two germline ends. The CDR3 is 15 residues long. CDR3 DNA sequence: TGTGCCAGCAGTTTCCACAGGGCCTATAATTCACCCCTCCACTTT. Amino acids: CASSFHRAYNSPLHF.

CDR3 bases: TGTGCCAGTTGGACAAGGCGAAACACCATATATTTT. This translates into CASWTRRNTIYF. This chain uses TRBV19 with TRBJ1-3; D perhaps matches TRBD1 (5 bases). The CDR3 covers 12 residues. The V and J ends lost 8 bases and 5 bases respectively, with 10 bases between them. Germline lookup yields CDR1 LNHDA and CDR2 SQIVND (reference sequence).

The J gene is TRBJ2-7, the V gene TRBV7-2; D might be TRBD2 (6 bases). CDR1 SGHTA and CDR2 FQGNSA come from the germline V gene. V was trimmed by 1 base and J by 3 bases, leaving 13 bases between them. The CDR3 is 15 amino acids. CDR3 protein: CASSLGPGVGYEQYF. The CDR3 bases are TGTGCCAGCAGCTTAGGCCCGGGGGTCGGCTACGAGCAGTACTTC.

V gene TRBV18 combines with J gene TRBJ2-7, with 8 bases identical to TRBD2. Germline trimming cut 3 bases from V and 4 bases from J; bases unmatched to any gene: 14. CDR1 KGHSH and CDR2 LQKENI come from the germline V gene. The CDR3 loop spans 17 amino acids. The CDR3 DNA sequence: TGTGCCAGCTCACCGGGCGACAGAGCGGGGGTTTTGTACGAGCAGTACTTC. It encodes CASSPGDRAGVLYEQYF. Supplemented by reference TRBV18 and TRBJ2-7, the full variable domain reads NAGVMQNPRHLVRRRGQEARLRCSPMKGHSHVYWYRQLPEEGLKFMVYLQKENIIDESGMPKERFSAEFPKEGPSILRIQQVVRGDSAAYFCASSPGDRAGVLYEQYFGPGTRLTVT.

V gene TRBV24-1 combines with J gene TRBJ1-5; weak D call: TRBD1 (6 bases). This CDR3 spans 19 amino acids. V dropped 1 base and J dropped 0 bases, with 18 bases sitting between them. Germline CDR1 is KGHDR and CDR2 is SFDVKD. The CDR3 spells CATSDLLGRGCDSNQPQHF. Written as DNA, the CDR3 is TGTGCCACCAGTGATTTATTGGGCAGGGGATGCGATAGCAATCAGCCCCAGCATTTT.

The J gene is TRBJ2-7, the V gene TRBV6-2 or TRBV6-3; TRBD2 matches 8 bases. This CDR3 spans 15 amino acids. J gave up 4 bases and V 2 bases, and 7 bases lay outside the gene matches. The V gene's germline CDR1 is MNHEY and CDR2 SVGEGT. This chain's CDR3 is CASSYEAGGPYEQYF. In nucleotides, the CDR3 is TGTGCCAGCAGTTACGAGGCGGGAGGACCTTACGAGCAGTACTTC.

The gene calls are TRBV2 and TRBJ1-2; D unresolved. CDR1 SNHLY and CDR2 FYNNEI come from the germline V gene. Trimming stripped 8 bases from V and 0 bases from J, with 10 bases between. The CDR3 spans 13 residues. The CDR3 DNA sequence: TGTGCCAGCCTGACACCCCCTAACTATGGCTACACCTTC. Amino acids: CASLTPPNYGYTF.

CDR3 DNA: TGTGCCAGCAGGGACATAGGCAATGAGCAGTTCTTC. It codes for CASRDIGNEQFF. The chain joins TRBV2 to TRBJ2-1, with a weak D call TRBD1 (5 bases). CDR1 is SNHLY and CDR2 is FYNNEI in the germline V gene. The CDR3 has 12 amino acids. Trimming took off 6 bases at V and 6 bases at J, with 9 bases between the two ends.